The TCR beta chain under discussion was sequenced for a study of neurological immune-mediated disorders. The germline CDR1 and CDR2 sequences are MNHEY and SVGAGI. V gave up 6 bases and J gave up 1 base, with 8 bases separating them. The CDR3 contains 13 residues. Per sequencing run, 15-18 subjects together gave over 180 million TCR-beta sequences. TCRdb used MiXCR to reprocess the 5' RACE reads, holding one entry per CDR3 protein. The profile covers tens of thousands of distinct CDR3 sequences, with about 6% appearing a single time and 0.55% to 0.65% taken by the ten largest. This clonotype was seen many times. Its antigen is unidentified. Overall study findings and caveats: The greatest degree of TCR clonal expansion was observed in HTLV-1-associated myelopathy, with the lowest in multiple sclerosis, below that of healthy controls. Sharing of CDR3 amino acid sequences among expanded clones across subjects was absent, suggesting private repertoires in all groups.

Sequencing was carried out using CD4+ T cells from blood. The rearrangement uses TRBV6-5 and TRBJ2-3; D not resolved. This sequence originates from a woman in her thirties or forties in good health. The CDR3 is CASSPPGTDTQYF. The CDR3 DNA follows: TGTGCCAGCAGCCCCCCGGGCACAGATACGCAGTATTTT.